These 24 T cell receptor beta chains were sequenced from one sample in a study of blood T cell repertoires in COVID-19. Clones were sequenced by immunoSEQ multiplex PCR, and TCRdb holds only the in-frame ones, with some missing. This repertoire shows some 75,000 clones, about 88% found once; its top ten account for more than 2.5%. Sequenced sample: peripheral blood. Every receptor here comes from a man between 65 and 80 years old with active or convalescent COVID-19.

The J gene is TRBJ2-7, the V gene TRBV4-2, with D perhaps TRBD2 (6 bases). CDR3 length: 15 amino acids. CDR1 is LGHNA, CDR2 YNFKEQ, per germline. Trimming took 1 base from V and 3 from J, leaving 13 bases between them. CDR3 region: CASSQALALGYEQYF. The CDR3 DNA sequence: TGTGCCAGCAGCCAAGCACTAGCATTAGGCTACGAGCAGTACTTC.

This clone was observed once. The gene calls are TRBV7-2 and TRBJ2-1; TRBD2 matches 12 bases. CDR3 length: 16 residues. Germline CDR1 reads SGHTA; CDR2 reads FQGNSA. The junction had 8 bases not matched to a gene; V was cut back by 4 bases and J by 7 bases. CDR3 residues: CASSSPTSGSVNEQFF. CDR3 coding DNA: TGTGCCAGCAGCTCTCCGACTAGCGGGAGCGTTAATGAGCAGTTCTTC.

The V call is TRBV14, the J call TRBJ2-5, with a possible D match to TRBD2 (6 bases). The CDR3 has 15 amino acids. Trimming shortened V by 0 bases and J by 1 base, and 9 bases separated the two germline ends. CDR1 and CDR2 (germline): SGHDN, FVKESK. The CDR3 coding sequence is TGTGCCAGCAGCCAAGAGTTGACTAGCCAAGAGACCCAGTACTTC. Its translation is CASSQELTSQETQYF. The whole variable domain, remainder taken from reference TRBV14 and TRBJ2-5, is EAGVTQFPSHSVIEKGQTVTLRCDPISGHDNLYWYRRVMGKEIKFLLHFVKESKQDESGMPNNRFLAERTGGTYSTLKVQPAELEDSGVYFCASSQELTSQETQYFGPGTRLLVL.

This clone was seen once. The CDR3 is CVSQRTLGSPLHF. In nucleotides, the CDR3 is TGTGTCTCCCAGCGAACCCTTGGTTCACCCCTCCACTTT. The rearrangement uses TRBV19 and TRBJ1-6; D remains ambiguous. This CDR3 has 13 residues. Germline assignment: CDR1 LNHDA and CDR2 SQIVND (reference sequence). The entire variable domain, with the rest obtained from reference TRBV19 and TRBJ1-6, is as follows: DGGITQSPKYLFRKEGQNVTLSCEQNLNHDAMYWYRQDPGQGLRLIYYSQIVNDFQKGDIAEGYSVSREKKESFPLTVTSAQKNPTAFYLCVSQRTLGSPLHFGNGTRLTVT.

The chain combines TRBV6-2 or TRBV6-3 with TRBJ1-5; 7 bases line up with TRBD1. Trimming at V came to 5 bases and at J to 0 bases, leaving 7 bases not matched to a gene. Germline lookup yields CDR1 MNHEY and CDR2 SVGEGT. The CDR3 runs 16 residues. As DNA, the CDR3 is TGTGCCAGCAGTCCGACGACAGGGCCTAGCAATCAGCCCCAGCATTTT. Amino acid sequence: CASSPTTGPSNQPQHF.

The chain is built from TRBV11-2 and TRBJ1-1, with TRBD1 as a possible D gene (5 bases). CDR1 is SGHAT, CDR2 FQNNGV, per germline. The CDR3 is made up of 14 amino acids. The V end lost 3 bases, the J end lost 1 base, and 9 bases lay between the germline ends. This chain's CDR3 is CASSLTVKNTEAFF. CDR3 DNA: TGTGCCAGCAGCTTGACAGTCAAGAACACTGAAGCTTTCTTT. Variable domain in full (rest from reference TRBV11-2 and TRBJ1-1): EAGVAQSPRYKIIEKRQSVAFWCNPISGHATLYWYQQILGQGPKLLIQFQNNGVVDDSQLPKDRFSAERLKGVDSTLKIQPAKLEDSAVYLCASSLTVKNTEAFFGQGTRLTVV.

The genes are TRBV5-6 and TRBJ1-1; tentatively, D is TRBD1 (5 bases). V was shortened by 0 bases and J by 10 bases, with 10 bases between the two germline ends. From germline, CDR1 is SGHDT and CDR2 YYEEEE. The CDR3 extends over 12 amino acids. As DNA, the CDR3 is TGTGCCAGCAGCTTGGGCGGGGCGCGAGCTTTCTTT. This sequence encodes CASSLGGARAFF. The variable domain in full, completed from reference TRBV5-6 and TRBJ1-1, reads DAGVTQSPTHLIKTRGQQVTLRCSPKSGHDTVSWYQQALGQGPQFIFQYYEEEERQRGNFPDRFSGHQFPNYSSELNVNALLLGDSALYLCASSLGGARAFFGQGTRLTVV.

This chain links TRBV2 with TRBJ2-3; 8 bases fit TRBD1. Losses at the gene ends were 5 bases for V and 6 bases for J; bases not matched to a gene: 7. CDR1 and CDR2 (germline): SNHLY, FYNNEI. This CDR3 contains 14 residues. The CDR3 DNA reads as TGTGCCAGCAGTTCCAGGACAGGGACGGATACGCAGTATTTT. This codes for CASSSRTGTDTQYF.

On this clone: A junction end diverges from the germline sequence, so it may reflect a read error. CDR3: CASSLSGNYGYIF. The CDR3 DNA reads TGTGCCAGCAGCTTATCCGGGAACTATGGCTACATCTTC. The chain combines TRBV7-9 with TRBJ1-2; no clear D gene. CDR3 length: 13 residues. The V gene's germline CDR1 is SEHNR and CDR2 FQNEAQ (reference sequence). Using reference TRBV7-9 and TRBJ1-2 for the parts outside the CDR3, the full variable domain is DTGVSQNPRHKITKRGQNVTFRCDPISEHNRLYWYRQTLGQGPEFLTYFQNEAQLEKSRLLSDRFSAERPKGSFSTLEIQRTEQGDSAMYLCASSLSGNYGYIFGSGTRLTVV.

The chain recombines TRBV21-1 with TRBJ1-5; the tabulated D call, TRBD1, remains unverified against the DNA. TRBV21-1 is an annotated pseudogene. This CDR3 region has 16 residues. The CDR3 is CASRLKKDRVDQPQHF. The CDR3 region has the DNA TGTGCCAGCAGGCTAAAGAAGGACAGGGTGGATCAGCCCCAGCATTTT.

CDR3 amino acids: CASSLASTGTHGYTF. CDR3 bases: TGTGCCAGCAGTCTAGCCAGCACCGGGACACATGGCTACACCTTC. The rearrangement joins TRBV28 to TRBJ1-2; possibly TRBD1 for D (6 bases). V was cut by 5 bases and J by 6 bases, with 19 bases left in between. This CDR3 spans 15 amino acids. Per the germline V gene, CDR1 is MDHEN and CDR2 is SYDVKM.

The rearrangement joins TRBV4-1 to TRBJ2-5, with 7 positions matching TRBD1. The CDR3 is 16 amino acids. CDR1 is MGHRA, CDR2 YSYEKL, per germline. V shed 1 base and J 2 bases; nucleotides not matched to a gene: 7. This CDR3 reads CASSQAPTGKQETQYF. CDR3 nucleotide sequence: TGCGCCAGCAGCCAAGCCCCGACAGGGAAACAAGAGACCCAGTACTTC.

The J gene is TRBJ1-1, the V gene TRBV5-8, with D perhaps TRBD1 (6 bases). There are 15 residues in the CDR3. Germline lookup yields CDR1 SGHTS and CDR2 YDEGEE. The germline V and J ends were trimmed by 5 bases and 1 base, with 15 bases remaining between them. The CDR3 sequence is CASSFARGANTEAFF. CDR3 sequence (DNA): TGTGCCAGCAGTTTTGCACGGGGGGCGAACACTGAAGCTTTCTTT.

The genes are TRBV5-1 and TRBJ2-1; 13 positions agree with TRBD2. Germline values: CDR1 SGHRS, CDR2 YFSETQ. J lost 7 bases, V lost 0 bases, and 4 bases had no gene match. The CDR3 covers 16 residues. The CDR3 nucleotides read TGCGCCAGCAGCTTGGACCCGGGACTAGCGGGAAATGAGCAGTTCTTC. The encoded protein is CASSLDPGLAGNEQFF.

In DNA, the CDR3 is TGTGCCAGCAGCTTTCAACAGGGTCAAGGCTATGGCTACACCTTC. Translating gives CASSFQQGQGYGYTF. The chain has TRBV5-6 and TRBJ1-2; D is possibly TRBD1 (6 bases). This CDR3 is 15 amino acids long. Germline V CDR1 and CDR2: SGHDT, YYEEEE. The V end lost 2 bases, the J end lost 4 bases, and 15 bases lay between the germline ends.

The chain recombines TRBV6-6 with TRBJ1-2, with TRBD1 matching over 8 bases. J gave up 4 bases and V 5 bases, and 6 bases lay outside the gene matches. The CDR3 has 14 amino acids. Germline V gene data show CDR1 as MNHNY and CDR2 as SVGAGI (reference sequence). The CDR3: CASSTDRAGYGYTF. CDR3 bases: TGTGCCAGCAGTACGGACAGGGCCGGCTATGGCTACACCTTC.

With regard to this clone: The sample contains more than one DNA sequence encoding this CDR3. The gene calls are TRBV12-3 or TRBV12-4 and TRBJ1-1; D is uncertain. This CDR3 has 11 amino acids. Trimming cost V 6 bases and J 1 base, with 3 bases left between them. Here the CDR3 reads CASSRNTEAFF. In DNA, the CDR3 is TGTGCCAGCAGCCGGAACACTGAAGCTTTCTTT.

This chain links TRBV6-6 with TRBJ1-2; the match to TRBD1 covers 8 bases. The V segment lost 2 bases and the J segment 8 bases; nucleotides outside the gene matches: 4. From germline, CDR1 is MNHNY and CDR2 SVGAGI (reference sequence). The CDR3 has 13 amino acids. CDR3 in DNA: TGTGCCAGCAGTTACCGACAGGGGACGGGCTACACCTTC. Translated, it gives CASSYRQGTGYTF.

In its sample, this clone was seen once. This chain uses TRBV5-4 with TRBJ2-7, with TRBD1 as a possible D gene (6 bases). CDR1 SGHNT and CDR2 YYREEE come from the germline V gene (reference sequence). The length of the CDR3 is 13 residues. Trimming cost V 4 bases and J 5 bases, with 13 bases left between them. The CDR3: CASSLQGSHEQYF. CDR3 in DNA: TGTGCCAGCAGCCTACAGGGAAGTCACGAGCAGTACTTC. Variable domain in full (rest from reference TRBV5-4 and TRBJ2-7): ETGVTQSPTHLIKTRGQQVTLRCSSQSGHNTVSWYQQALGQGPQFIFQYYREEENGRGNFPPRFSGLQFPNYSSELNVNALELDDSALYLCASSLQGSHEQYFGPGTRLTVT.

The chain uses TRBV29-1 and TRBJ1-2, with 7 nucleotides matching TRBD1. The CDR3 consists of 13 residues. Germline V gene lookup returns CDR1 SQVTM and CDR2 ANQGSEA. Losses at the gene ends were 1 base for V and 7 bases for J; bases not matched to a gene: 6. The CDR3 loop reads CSVEGQGGTGYTF. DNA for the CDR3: TGCAGCGTTGAAGGCCAAGGGGGCACTGGCTACACCTTC. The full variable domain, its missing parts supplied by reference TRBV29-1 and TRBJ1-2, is SAVISQKPSRDICQRGTSLTIQCQVDSQVTMMFWYRQQPGQSLTLIATANQGSEATYESGFVIDKFPISRPNLTFSTLTVSNMSPEDSSIYLCSVEGQGGTGYTFGSGTRLTVV.

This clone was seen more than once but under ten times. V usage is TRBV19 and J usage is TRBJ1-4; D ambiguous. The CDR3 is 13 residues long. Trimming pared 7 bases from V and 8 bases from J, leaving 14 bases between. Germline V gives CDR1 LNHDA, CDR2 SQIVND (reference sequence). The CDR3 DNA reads TGTGCCAGTACCGGGGAGTGGAAGGAAAAACTGTTTTTT. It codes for CASTGEWKEKLFF. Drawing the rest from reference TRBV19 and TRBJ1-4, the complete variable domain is DGGITQSPKYLFRKEGQNVTLSCEQNLNHDAMYWYRQDPGQGLRLIYYSQIVNDFQKGDIAEGYSVSREKKESFPLTVTSAQKNPTAFYLCASTGEWKEKLFFGSGTQLSVL.

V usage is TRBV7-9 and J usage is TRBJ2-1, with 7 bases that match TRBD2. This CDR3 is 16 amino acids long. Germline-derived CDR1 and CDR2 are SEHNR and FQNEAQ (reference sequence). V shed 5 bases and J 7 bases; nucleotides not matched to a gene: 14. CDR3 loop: CASSPRTGGRWNEQFF. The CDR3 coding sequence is TGTGCCAGCAGCCCTAGGACCGGGGGGAGGTGGAATGAGCAGTTCTTC.

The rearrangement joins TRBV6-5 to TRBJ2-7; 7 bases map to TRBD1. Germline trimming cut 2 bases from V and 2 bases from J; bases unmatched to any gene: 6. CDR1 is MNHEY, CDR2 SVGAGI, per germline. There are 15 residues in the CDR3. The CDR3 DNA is TGTGCCAGCAGTTACACACGGGACAGCCCCTACGAGCAGTACTTC. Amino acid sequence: CASSYTRDSPYEQYF.

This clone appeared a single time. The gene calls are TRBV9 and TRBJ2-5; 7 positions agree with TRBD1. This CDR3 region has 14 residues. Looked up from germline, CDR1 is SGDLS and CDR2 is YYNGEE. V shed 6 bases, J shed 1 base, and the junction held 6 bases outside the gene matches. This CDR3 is CASTRGSGQETQYF. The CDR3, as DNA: TGTGCCAGCACCAGGGGGAGCGGCCAAGAGACCCAGTACTTC. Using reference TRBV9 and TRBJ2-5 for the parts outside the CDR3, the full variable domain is DSGVTQTPKHLITATGQRVTLRCSPRSGDLSVYWYQQSLDQGLQFLIQYYNGEERAKGNILERFSAQQFPDLHSELNLSSLELGDSALYFCASTRGSGQETQYFGPGTRLLVL.